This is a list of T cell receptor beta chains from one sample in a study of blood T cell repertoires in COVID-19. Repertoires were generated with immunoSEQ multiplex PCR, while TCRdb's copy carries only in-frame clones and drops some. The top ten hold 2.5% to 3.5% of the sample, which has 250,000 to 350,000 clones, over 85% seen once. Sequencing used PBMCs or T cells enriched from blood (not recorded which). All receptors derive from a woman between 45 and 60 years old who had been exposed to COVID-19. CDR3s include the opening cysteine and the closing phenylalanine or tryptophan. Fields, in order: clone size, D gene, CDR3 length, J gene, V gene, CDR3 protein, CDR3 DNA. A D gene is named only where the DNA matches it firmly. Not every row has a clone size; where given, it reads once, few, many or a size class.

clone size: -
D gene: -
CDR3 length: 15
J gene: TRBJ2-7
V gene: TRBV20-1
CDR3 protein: CSASRGGVGTGVQYF
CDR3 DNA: TGCAGTGCTAGTCGTGGGGGGGTAGGGACAGGCGTGCAGTACTTC

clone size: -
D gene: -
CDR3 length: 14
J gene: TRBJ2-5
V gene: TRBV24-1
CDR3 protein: CATSDPRVSETQYF
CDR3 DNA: TGTGCCACCAGTGACCCCCGGGTATCAGAGACCCAGTACTTC

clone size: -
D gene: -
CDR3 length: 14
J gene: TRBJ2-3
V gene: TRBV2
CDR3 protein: CADRWRLSTDTQYF
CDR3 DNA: TGTGCCGACCGGTGGCGGCTAAGCACAGATACGCAGTATTTT

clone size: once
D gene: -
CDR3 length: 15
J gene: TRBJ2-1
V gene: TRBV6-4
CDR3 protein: CASSGSRRGSDEQFF
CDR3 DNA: TGTGCCAGCAGTGGTAGTCGGCGGGGAAGTGATGAGCAGTTCTTC

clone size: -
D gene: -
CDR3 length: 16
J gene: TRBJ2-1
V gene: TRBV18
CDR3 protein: CASSPQGWRESEEQFF
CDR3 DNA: TGTGCCAGCTCACCCCAAGGGTGGCGGGAATCGGAGGAGCAGTTCTTC

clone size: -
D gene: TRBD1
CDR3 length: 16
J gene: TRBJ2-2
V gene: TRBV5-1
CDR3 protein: CASSWRTGGDTGELFF
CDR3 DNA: TGCGCCAGCAGCTGGAGGACAGGGGGCGACACCGGGGAGCTGTTTTTT

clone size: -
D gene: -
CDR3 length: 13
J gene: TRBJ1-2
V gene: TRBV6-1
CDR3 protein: CASSEPGRSGYTF
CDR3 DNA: TGTGCCAGCAGTGAACCAGGGAGGTCTGGCTACACCTTC

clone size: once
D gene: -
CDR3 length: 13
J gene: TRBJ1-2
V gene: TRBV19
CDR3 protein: CASSTAKRGGYTF
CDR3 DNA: TGTGCCAGTAGTACGGCGAAGAGAGGAGGCTACACCTTC

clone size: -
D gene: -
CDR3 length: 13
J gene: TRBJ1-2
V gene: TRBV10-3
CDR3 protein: CAIKRDTNYGYTF
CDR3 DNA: TGTGCCATCAAACGGGACACTAACTATGGCTACACCTTC

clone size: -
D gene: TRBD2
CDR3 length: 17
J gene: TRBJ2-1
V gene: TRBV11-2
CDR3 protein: CASSGETGGRPYNEQFF
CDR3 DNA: TGTGCCAGCAGCGGTGAGACGGGGGGTCGGCCCTACAATGAGCAGTTCTTC

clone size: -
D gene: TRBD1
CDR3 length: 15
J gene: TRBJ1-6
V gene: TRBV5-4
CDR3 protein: CASRPTQGQNSPLHF
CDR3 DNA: TGTGCCAGCAGGCCCACACAGGGGCAGAATTCACCCCTCCACTTT

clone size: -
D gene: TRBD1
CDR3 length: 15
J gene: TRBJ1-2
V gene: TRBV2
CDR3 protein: CASSETKGGLYGYTF
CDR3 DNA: TGTGCCAGCAGTGAAACGAAAGGGGGCCTCTATGGCTACACCTTC

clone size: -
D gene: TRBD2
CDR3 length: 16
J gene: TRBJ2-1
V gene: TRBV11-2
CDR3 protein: CASSSWTSGGANEQFF
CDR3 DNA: TGTGCCAGCAGCTCCTGGACTAGCGGGGGGGCTAATGAGCAGTTCTTC

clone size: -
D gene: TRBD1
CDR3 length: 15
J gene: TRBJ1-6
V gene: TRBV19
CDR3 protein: CASSKGTGVDSPLHF
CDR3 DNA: TGTGCCAGTAGTAAAGGGACAGGGGTAGATTCACCCCTCCACTTT

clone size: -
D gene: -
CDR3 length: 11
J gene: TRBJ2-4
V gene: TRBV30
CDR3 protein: CAWSTGDIQYF
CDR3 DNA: TGTGCCTGGAGTACGGGAGACATTCAGTACTTC

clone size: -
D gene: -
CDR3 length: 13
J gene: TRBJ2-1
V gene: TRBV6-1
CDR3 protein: CASSERTSAEQFF
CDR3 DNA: TGTGCCAGCAGTGAAAGGACAAGTGCGGAGCAGTTCTTC

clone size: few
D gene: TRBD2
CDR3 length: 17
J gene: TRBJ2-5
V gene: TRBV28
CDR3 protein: CASSLRRGLAGKETQYF
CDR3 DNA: TGTGCCAGCAGTTTAAGGCGGGGACTAGCGGGCAAAGAGACCCAGTACTTC

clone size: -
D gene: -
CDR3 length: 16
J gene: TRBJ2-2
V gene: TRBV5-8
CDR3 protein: CASSFLASAFTGELFF
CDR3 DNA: TGTGCCAGCAGCTTCCTGGCTAGCGCTTTCACCGGGGAGCTGTTTTTT

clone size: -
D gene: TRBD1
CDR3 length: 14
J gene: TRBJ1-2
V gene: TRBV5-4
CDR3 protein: CASSSTQGSDGYTF
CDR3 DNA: TGTGCCAGCAGCTCCACACAGGGGAGTGATGGCTACACCTTC

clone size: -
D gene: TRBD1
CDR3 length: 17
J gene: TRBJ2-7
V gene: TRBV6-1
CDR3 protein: CASSGTRGQARSYEQYF
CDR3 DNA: TGTGCCAGCAGTGGCACTAGGGGACAGGCCCGCTCCTACGAGCAGTACTTC

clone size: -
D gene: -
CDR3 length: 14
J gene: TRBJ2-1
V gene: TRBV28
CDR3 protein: CASSSRGPNNEQFF
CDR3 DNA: TGTGCCAGCAGTTCGCGGGGGCCGAACAATGAGCAGTTCTTC

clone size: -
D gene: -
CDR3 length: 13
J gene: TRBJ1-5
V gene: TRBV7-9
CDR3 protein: CASSLDQGNPQHF
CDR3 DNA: TGTGCCAGCAGCTTAGACCAGGGGAATCCCCAGCATTTT

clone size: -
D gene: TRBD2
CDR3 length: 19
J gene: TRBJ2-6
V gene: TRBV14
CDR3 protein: CASSQTGLEGLSGANVLTF
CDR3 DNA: TGTGCCAGCAGCCAAACGGGACTAGAGGGACTATCTGGGGCCAACGTCCTGACTTTC

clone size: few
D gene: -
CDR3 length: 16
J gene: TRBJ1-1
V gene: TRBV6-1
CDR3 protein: CASSESVYHMNTEAFF
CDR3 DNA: TGTGCCAGCAGTGAGTCCGTCTACCATATGAACACTGAAGCTTTCTTT

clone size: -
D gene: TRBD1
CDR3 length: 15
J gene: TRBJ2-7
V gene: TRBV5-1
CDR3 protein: CASSSQGQGSDEQYF
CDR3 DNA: TGCGCCAGCAGCTCCCAGGGACAGGGGAGCGACGAGCAGTACTTC

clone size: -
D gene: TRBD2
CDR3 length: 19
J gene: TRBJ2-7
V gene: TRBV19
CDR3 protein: CASSPRGLAGPKDSYEQYF
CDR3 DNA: TGTGCCAGTAGTCCACGGGGACTAGCGGGGCCAAAAGACTCCTACGAGCAGTACTTC

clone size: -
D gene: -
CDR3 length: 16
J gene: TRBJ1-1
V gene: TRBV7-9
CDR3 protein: CASSPWVGRGGTEAFF
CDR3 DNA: TGTGCCAGCAGCCCCTGGGTTGGCAGGGGAGGGACTGAAGCTTTCTTT

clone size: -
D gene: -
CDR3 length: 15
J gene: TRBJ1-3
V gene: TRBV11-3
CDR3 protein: CASSLGRGSGNTIYF
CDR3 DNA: TGTGCCAGCAGCTTAGGTCGGGGTTCTGGAAACACCATATATTTT

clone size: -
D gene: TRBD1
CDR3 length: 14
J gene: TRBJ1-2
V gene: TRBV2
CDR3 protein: CASRAAGTGIGYTF
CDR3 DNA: TGTGCCAGCAGAGCCGCCGGGACAGGGATCGGCTACACCTTC

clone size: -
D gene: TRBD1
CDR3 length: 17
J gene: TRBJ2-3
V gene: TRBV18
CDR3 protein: CASSRSRDSYSTDTQYF
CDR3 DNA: TGTGCCAGCTCACGATCCCGGGACAGCTACAGCACAGATACGCAGTATTTT

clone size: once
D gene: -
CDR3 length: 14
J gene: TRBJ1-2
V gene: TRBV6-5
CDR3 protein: CASSPRGQSQGYTF
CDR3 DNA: TGTGCCAGCAGCCCACGAGGACAATCACAGGGCTACACCTTC

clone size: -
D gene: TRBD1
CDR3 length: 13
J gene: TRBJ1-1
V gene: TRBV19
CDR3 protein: CASSWTGGKEAFF
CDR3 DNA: TGTGCCAGTAGTTGGACAGGGGGCAAGGAAGCTTTCTTT

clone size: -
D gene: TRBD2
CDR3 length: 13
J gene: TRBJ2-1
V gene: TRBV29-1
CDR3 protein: CSANGGGYNEQFF
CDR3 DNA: TGCAGCGCAAACGGGGGGGGCTACAATGAGCAGTTCTTC

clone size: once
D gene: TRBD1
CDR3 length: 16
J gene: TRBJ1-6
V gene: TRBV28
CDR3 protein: CASSLTGQVLNSPLHF
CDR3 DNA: TGTGCCAGCAGTTTAACGGGACAGGTACTTAATTCACCCCTCCACTTT

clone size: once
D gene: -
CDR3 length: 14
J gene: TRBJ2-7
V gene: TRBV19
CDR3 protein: CASSIGGPPYEQYF
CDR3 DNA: TGTGCCAGTAGTATTGGCGGGCCGCCCTACGAGCAGTACTTC

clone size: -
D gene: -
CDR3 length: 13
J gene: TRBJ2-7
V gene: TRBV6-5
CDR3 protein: CASMAGTLYEQYF
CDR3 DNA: TGTGCCAGCATGGCCGGGACACTCTACGAGCAGTACTTC

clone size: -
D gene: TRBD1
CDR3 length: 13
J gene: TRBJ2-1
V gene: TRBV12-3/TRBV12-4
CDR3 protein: CASRRDSTNEQFF
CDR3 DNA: TGTGCCAGCCGACGGGACAGTACCAATGAGCAGTTCTTC

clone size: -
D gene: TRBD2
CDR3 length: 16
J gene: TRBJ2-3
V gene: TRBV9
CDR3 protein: CASSGSGTSLLDTQYF
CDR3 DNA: TGTGCCAGCAGCGGATCCGGGACTAGCCTATTGGATACGCAGTATTTT

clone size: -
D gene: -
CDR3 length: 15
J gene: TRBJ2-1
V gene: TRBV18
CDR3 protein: CASSPITGSYNEQFF
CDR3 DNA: TGTGCCAGCTCACCAATAACAGGATCCTACAATGAGCAGTTCTTC

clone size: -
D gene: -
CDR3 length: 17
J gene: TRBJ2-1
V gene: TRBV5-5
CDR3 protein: CASSLVFRGSSYNEQFF
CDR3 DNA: TGTGCCAGCAGCTTGGTTTTTAGGGGGAGCTCCTACAATGAGCAGTTCTTC

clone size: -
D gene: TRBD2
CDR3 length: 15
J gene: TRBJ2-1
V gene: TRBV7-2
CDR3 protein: CASSQLAGVGNEQFF
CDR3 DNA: TGTGCCAGCAGCCAACTAGCGGGGGTAGGGAATGAGCAGTTCTTC

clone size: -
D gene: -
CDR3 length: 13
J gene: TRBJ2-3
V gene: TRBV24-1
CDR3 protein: CATNAQGLDTQYF
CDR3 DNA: TGTGCCACCAATGCGCAGGGTTTAGATACGCAGTATTTT

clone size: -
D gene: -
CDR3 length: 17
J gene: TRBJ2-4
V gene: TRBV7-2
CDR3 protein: CASSFDTGWGPKNIQYF
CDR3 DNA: TGTGCCAGCAGCTTCGATACAGGGTGGGGGCCCAAAAACATTCAGTACTTC

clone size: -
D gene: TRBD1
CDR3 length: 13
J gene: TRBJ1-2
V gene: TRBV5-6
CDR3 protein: CASSIGTGAGYTF
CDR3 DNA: TGTGCCAGCAGCATAGGGACAGGGGCTGGCTACACCTTC

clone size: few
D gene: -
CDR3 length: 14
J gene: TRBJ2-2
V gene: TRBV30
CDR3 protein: CAWSGQYSPGELFF
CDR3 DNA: TGTGCCTGGAGTGGTCAGTATTCTCCCGGGGAGCTGTTTTTT

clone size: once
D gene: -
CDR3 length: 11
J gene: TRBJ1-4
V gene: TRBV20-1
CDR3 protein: CSASYSEKLFF
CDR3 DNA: TGCAGTGCTAGTTACTCCGAAAAACTGTTTTTT

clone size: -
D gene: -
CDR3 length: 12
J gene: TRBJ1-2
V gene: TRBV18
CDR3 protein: CASSPQFGTGSF
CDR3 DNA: -

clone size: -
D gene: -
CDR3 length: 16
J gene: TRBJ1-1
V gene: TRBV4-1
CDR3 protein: CASSQEGRYMNTEAFF
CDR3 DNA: TGCGCCAGCAGCCAAGAGGGGAGGTACATGAACACTGAAGCTTTCTTT

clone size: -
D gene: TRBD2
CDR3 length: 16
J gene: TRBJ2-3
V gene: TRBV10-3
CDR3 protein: CAISRGAGETTDTQYF
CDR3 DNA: TGTGCCATCAGTAGAGGAGCGGGGGAAACCACAGATACGCAGTATTTT

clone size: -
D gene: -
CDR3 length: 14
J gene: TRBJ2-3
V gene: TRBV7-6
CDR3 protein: CASSSRQIPDTQYF
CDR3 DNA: TGTGCCAGCAGCTCCAGACAGATCCCAGATACGCAGTATTTT

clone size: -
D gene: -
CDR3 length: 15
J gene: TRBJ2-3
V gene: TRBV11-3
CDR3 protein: CASSLGLALTDTQYF
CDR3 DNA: TGTGCCAGCAGCTTAGGCCTAGCCCTCACAGATACGCAGTATTTT

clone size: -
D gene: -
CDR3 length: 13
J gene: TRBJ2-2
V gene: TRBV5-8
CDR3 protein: CASSKRGSGELFF
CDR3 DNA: TGTGCCAGCAGCAAACGGGGGAGCGGGGAGCTGTTTTTT

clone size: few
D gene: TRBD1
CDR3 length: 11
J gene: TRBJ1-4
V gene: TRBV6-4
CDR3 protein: CAPSRGEKLFF
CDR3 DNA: TGTGCCCCCTCCAGGGGGGAAAAACTGTTTTTT